The clone carrying this TCR beta chain was counted ten times or more. Germline CDR1 is SGHRS and CDR2 is YFSETQ. Trimming cost V 1 base and J 7 bases, with 15 bases left between them. The CDR3 runs to 15 residues. Constant-region reverse primers amplified full-length variable regions, followed by semi-nested Nested Universal Primer A PCR. TCRdb reanalysed the 5' RACE reads using MiXCR and keeps one entry per CDR3 protein. The sample lists about 40,000 distinct CDR3 sequences, roughly 20% seen once, with about 4.5% in the top ten. Cells sorted as Tregs were CD4+, CD25+ and CD127-/low. The sequencing input was Tregs sorted from a lymph node. The sequence was collected from a female donor with breast cancer. The V call is TRBV5-1, the J call TRBJ2-1; the D gene is possibly TRBD1 (5 bases). The CDR3 DNA reads TGCGCCAGCAGCTTGATCCCCAGGGCTGGGAATGAGCAGTTCTTC. This codes for CASSLIPRAGNEQFF. The variable domain in full, completed from reference TRBV5-1 and TRBJ2-1, reads KAGVTQTPRYLIKTRGQQVTLSCSPISGHRSVSWYQQTPGQGLQFLFEYFSETQRNKGNFPGRFSGRQFSNSRSEMNVSTLELGDSALYLCASSLIPRAGNEQFFGPGTRLTVL.